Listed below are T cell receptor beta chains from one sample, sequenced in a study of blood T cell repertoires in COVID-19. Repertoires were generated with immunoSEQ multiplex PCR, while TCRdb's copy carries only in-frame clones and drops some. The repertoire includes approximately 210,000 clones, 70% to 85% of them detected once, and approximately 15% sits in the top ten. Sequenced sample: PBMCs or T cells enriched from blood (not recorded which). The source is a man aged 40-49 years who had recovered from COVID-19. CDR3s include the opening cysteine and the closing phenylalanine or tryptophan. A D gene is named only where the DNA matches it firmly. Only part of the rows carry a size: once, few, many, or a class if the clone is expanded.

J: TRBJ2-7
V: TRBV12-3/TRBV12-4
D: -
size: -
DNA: TGTGCCAGCCTATGGGGGGATGGCTACGAGCAGTACTTC
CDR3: CASLWGDGYEQYF

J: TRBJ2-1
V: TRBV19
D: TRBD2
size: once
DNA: TGTGCCAGTAGTACCGGCCTTCTGGGCGGACTAGCGTACCGCCTTAGCTCCTACAATGAGCAGTTCTTC
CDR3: CASSTGLLGGLAYRLSSYNEQFF

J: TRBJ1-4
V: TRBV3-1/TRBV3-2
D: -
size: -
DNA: TGTGCCAGCAGCCTTACCTCTGACTCTACTCTGTTTTTT
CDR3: CASSLTSDSTLFF

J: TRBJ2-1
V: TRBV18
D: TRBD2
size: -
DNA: TGTGCCAGCTCACTGTCTACGCGGGGGATCACTAATGAGCAGTTCTTC
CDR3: CASSLSTRGITNEQFF

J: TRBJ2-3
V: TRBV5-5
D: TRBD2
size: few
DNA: TGTGCCAGCAGCGTCATAGCGGGAGGGCCGACAGATACGCAGTATTTT
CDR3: CASSVIAGGPTDTQYF

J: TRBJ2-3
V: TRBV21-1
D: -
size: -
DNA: TGTGCCAGCAGCACCCGACAGGGGGGAGATACGCAGTATTTT
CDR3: CASSTRQGGDTQYF

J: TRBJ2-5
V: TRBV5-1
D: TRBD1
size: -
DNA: TGCGCCAGCAGCTGGACAGGGGAGACCCAGTACTTC
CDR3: CASSWTGETQYF

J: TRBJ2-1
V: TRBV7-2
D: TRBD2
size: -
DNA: TGTGCCAGCAGAGCGGGGGGTGGGGTAAGTGAGCAGTTCTTC
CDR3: CASRAGGGVSEQFF

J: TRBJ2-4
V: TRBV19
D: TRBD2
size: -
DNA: TGTGCCAGTAGTATAGAACTAGCGGGAGGGAGGGCCAAAAACATTCAGTACTTC
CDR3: CASSIELAGGRAKNIQYF

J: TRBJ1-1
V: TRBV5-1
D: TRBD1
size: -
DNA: TGCGCCAGCAGCATAGGGACAGGGACTGAAGCTTTCTTT
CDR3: CASSIGTGTEAFF

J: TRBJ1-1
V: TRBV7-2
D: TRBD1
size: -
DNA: TGTGCCAGCAGCAGGGGACAGGGGCTTTTAGCTTTCTTT
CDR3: CASSRGQGLLAFF

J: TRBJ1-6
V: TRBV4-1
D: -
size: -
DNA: TGCGCCAGCAGCCAAGAAATCGGGCAGGGCGGTTCACCCCTCCACTTT
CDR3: CASSQEIGQGGSPLHF

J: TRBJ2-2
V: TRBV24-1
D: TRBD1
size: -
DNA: TGTGCCACCAGTGGAGGGACAGGGTCGAACACCGGGGAGCTGTTTTTT
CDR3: CATSGGTGSNTGELFF

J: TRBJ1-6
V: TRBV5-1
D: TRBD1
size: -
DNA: TGCGCCAGCAGCTTGGTCAACAGGGGGAATTCACCCCTCCACTTT
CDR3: CASSLVNRGNSPLHF

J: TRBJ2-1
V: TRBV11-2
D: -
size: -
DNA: TGTGCCAGCAGATCCTCCCCAAGGGGTAGGGGCAATGAGCAGTTCTTC
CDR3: CASRSSPRGRGNEQFF

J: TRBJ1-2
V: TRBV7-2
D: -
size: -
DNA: TGTGCCAGCAGCACGCCGCAGCTAGGGGGTAGCTATGGCTACACCTTC
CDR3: CASSTPQLGGSYGYTF

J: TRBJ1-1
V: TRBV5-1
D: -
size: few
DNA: TGCGCCAGCAGCTTGGCCCCCGGACTGCCGAACACTGAAGCTTTCTTT
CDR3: CASSLAPGLPNTEAFF

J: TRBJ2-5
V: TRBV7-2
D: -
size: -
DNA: TGTGCCAGCAGCACGACTGTCGCTCAAGAGACCCAGTACTTC
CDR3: CASSTTVAQETQYF

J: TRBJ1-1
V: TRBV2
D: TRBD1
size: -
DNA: TGTGCCAGCCGGGACAGGGTAGGCACTGAAGCTTTCTTT
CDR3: CASRDRVGTEAFF

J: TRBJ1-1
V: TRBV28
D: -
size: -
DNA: TGTGCCAGCAGTCCCCTCAACACTGAAGCTTTCTTT
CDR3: CASSPLNTEAFF

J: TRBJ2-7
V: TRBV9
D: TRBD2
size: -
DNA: TGTGCCAGCAGCGCATCCACCGACTTAGCGGGAGACGGCTACGAGCAGTACTTC
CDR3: CASSASTDLAGDGYEQYF

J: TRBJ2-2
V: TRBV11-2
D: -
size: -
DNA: TGTGCCAGCAGCTTCAGTCGCGGTTCCGGGGAGCTGTTTTTT
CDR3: CASSFSRGSGELFF

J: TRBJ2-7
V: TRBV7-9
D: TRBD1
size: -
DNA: TGTGCCAGCAGCCTCCATGTTTCACAGGGGAAGCAGTACTTC
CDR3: CASSLHVSQGKQYF

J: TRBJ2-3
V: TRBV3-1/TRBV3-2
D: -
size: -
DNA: TGTGCCAGCAGCCAAAGGGGTAGCACAGATACGCAGTATTTT
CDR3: CASSQRGSTDTQYF

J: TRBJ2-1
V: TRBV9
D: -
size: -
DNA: TGTGCCAGCAGCGTAGGCGGGGCACAGTTCTTC
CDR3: CASSVGGAQFF

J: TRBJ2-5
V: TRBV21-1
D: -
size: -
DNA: TGTGCCAGCACCCAAGGTGGTCTAGGCAAGCAAGAGACCCAGTACTTC
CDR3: CASTQGGLGKQETQYF